This TCR beta chain was sequenced in a study of beta chain features in type 1 diabetes. The wider study: Over all samples combined, fewer than 130,000,000 sorted cells were examined. Overall study findings and caveats: TCRB CDR3s from Type 1 diabetes patients were moderately but significantly shorter in all four CD4+ subsets.

The single heparinised draw taken from each donor contained approximately 120 mL of blood on average. Of note for this clone: Its antigen is unknown.

Isolated RNA was reverse transcribed in full, so expressed TCRB transcripts were sequenced. Measured with immunoSEQ multiplex PCR; TCRdb has only the in-frame clones, and not every one. The sample carries around 600,000 clones, over 10% recorded once. V shed 0 bases and J shed 7 bases, with 6 bases lying between them. Germline V lookup: CDR1 SGHNT, CDR2 YENEEA. This CDR3 has 12 amino acids. The sample taken for sequencing was naive CD4+ T cells from blood. The clonotype was recovered from a man aged 30 to 39 with type 1 diabetes. The V and J genes are TRBV11-3 and TRBJ1-2, with D unclear. The CDR3 loop is CASSLDSGGYTF. CDR3 sequence (DNA): TGTGCCAGCAGCTTAGACTCCGGTGGCTACACCTTC.